This T cell receptor (beta chain) was recorded in a study of T cell changes during pregnancy in multiple sclerosis. Germline V gives CDR1 MNHEY, CDR2 SVGAGI. Trimming removed 6 bases at V and 11 bases at J, with 11 bases between. The CDR3 runs to 12 residues. Some clones are missing from TCRdb's copy, which holds only in-frame ones; the method was immunoSEQ multiplex PCR. The sample carries roughly 34,000 clones, 80% to 90% recorded once. Source: CD8+ T cells from peripheral blood mononuclear cells, taken in the third trimester of pregnancy. The clonotype originates from a female donor with multiple sclerosis, enrolled in a pregnancy study. This chain joins TRBV6-5 and TRBJ1-6; D is undetermined. CDR3 coding DNA: TGTGCCAGCAGCGCCCCGGGTGCACCCCTCCACTTT. It encodes CASSAPGAPLHF.